Below, 23 T cell receptor beta chains from the same sample are listed, as sequenced in a study of shared clonotypes between healthy human individuals. Naive CD8 cells, CD45RO-negative and positively selected for CCR7, excluded terminally differentiated effector memory CD45RA+ cells. The table came from immunoSEQ multiplex PCR; TCRdb's copy has only in-frame clones and leaves some out. The sample carries roughly 2,000,000 clones, just under 95% recorded once. Sequencing used naive CD8+ T cells from PBMCs. These receptor sequences come from a man aged 18-30 years in good health. Some clones in this sample may be carry-over from other donors' samples.

Points on this clone: At the DNA level, this CDR3 is encoded by other sequences in the same sample as well. This chain uses TRBV7-8 with TRBJ2-7, with D uncertain. The CDR3 has 12 residues. The germline gives CDR1 SGHVS, CDR2 FQNEAQ. Trimming took 2 bases from V and 4 from J, leaving 6 bases between them. The CDR3 bases are TGTGCCAGCAGCTTACGCAGTTACGAGCAGTACTTC. Translating it yields CASSLRSYEQYF.

As for this clone: This sample also contains other DNA sequences that code for the same CDR3. The chain carries TRBV27 and TRBJ2-7; D uncertain. The germline V and J ends were trimmed by 2 bases and 2 bases, with 7 bases remaining between them. CDR3 length: 13 residues. The germline gives CDR1 MNHEY, CDR2 SMNVEV (reference sequence). The CDR3 DNA reads TGTGCCAGCAGTTTAGGCGGAACCTACGAGCAGTACTTC. Translating it yields CASSLGGTYEQYF.

This clone was seen just once. The rearrangement uses TRBV11-2 and TRBJ2-7; D is unresolved. The CDR3 has 14 amino acids. Per germline, CDR1 SGHAT and CDR2 FQNNGV. With 3 bases removed from V and 0 bases from J, the gap between germline ends came to 9 bases. The CDR3 sequence: CASSFSESSYEQYF. As DNA, the CDR3 is TGTGCCAGCAGCTTCAGCGAGAGCTCCTACGAGCAGTACTTC.

In DNA form, the CDR3 reads TGTGCCAGCAGTTTAGGGGCGGGACGGGGGGAGCTGTTTTTT. Translating gives CASSLGAGRGELFF. The chain employs TRBV27 and TRBJ2-2; D perhaps matches TRBD2 (6 bases). Per germline, CDR1 MNHEY and CDR2 SMNVEV (reference sequence). The CDR3 extends over 14 amino acids. Deletions cut 2 bases from V and 8 bases from J, with 12 bases between.

The chain is built from TRBV28 and TRBJ2-7, with 8 bases identical to TRBD2. Germline trimming cut 8 bases from V and 2 bases from J; bases unmatched to any gene: 5. Germline CDR1 MDHEN, CDR2 SYDVKM. CDR3 length: 13 amino acids. CDR3 in amino acids: CASFSGSPYEQYF. CDR3 DNA: TGTGCCAGCTTCAGCGGGAGCCCCTACGAGCAGTACTTC. The whole variable domain, remainder taken from reference TRBV28 and TRBJ2-7, is DVKVTQSSRYLVKRTGEKVFLECVQDMDHENMFWYRQDPGLGLRLIYFSYDVKMKEKGDIPEGYSVSREKKERFSLILESASTNQTSMYLCASFSGSPYEQYFGPGTRLTVT.

The J gene is TRBJ2-3, the V gene TRBV27; 7 bases line up with TRBD2. Germline CDR1 MNHEY, CDR2 SMNVEV (reference sequence). The CDR3 is 14 residues long. J was trimmed by 4 bases and V by 3 bases; bases with no gene match: 4. DNA for the CDR3: TGTGCCAGCAGTTTTGCGGGAGCGGCAGATACGCAGTATTTT. Translated: CASSFAGAADTQYF.

The rearrangement uses TRBV27 and TRBJ2-3, with 10 nucleotides matching TRBD2. The germline gives CDR1 MNHEY, CDR2 SMNVEV (reference sequence). The ends lost 5 bases at V and 5 bases at J; junction bases unmatched: 16. This CDR3 spans 18 amino acids. CDR3 nucleotide sequence: TGTGCCAGCAGTACTCTGCCGGTAAGCGGGAGGGCCTTAGATACGCAGTATTTT. This codes for CASSTLPVSGRALDTQYF.

The genes are TRBV15 and TRBJ2-1; 16 bases map to TRBD2. This CDR3 is 21 amino acids long. Germline V gene sequence: CDR1 LNHNV, CDR2 YYDKDF (reference sequence). The V and J ends lost 4 bases and 5 bases, in that order; junction bases with no gene match: 17. CDR3 protein: CATSTIGGTSGRASLHNEQFF. The CDR3 DNA is TGTGCCACCAGCACCATAGGGGGGACTAGCGGGAGGGCCTCTCTGCACAATGAGCAGTTCTTC.

This clone was seen just once. The J gene is TRBJ1-1, the V gene TRBV28; D remains unclear. V lost 7 bases, J lost 5 bases, and 17 bases lay in between. The CDR3 covers 14 residues. Germline V gives CDR1 MDHEN, CDR2 SYDVKM. The CDR3 reads CASKPGPRGTEAFF. CDR3 in DNA: TGTGCCAGCAAACCGGGCCCTAGAGGGACTGAAGCTTTCTTT.

The chain carries TRBV27 and TRBJ2-2; D ambiguous. The V end was cut by 7 bases, the J end by 6 bases, with 12 bases between. The germline V gene has CDR1 MNHEY and CDR2 SMNVEV (reference sequence). This CDR3 contains 13 residues. The CDR3 nucleotides read TGTGCCAGCACCCCGTCGATTTCCGGGGAGCTGTTTTTT. Protein: CASTPSISGELFF.

There are a few counts of this clone. The germline gene is not matched at one end of the junction; a read error may be the cause. The chain has TRBV14 and TRBJ2-1; no definite D call. CDR3 length: 13 residues. Germline lookup yields CDR1 SGHDN and CDR2 FVKESK. CDR3 in amino acids: CASGQLSPGEQFF. The CDR3 coding sequence is TGTGCCAGCGGCCAACTTTCCCCGGGTGAGCAGTTCTTC.

This clone has more than one count but fewer than ten. J is TRBJ1-4 and V is TRBV18, with TRBD1 as a possible D gene (6 bases). CDR3 length: 15 residues. V lost 8 bases and J lost 3, with 16 bases in between. The germline V gene encodes CDR1 KGHSH and CDR2 LQKENI. The CDR3: CASARNREANEKLFF. CDR3 sequence (DNA): TGTGCCAGCGCCAGAAACAGGGAGGCTAATGAAAAACTGTTTTTT. Supplemented by reference TRBV18 and TRBJ1-4, the full variable domain reads NAGVMQNPRHLVRRRGQEARLRCSPMKGHSHVYWYRQLPEEGLKFMVYLQKENIIDESGMPKERFSAEFPKEGPSILRIQQVVRGDSAAYFCASARNREANEKLFFGSGTQLSVL.

This clone has just one count. V gene TRBV14 combines with J gene TRBJ2-3; 7 nucleotides match TRBD1. Germline lookup yields CDR1 SGHDN and CDR2 FVKESK. The CDR3 is 15 residues long. The ends lost 2 bases at V and 8 bases at J; junction bases unmatched: 10. The CDR3 here is CASSQRGQDSLTQYF. The CDR3 coding sequence is TGTGCCAGCAGCCAAAGGGGGCAGGACTCCCTTACGCAGTATTTT. Supplemented by reference TRBV14 and TRBJ2-3, the full variable domain reads EAGVTQFPSHSVIEKGQTVTLRCDPISGHDNLYWYRRVMGKEIKFLLHFVKESKQDESGMPNNRFLAERTGGTYSTLKVQPAELEDSGVYFCASSQRGQDSLTQYFGPGTRLTVL.

Worth noting for this clone: Other DNA sequences in the sample encode the same CDR3. The gene calls are TRBV7-9 and TRBJ1-3, with no clear D. V was shortened by 1 base and J by 2 bases, with 6 bases between the two germline ends. CDR3 length: 14 amino acids. From germline, CDR1 is SEHNR and CDR2 FQNEAQ (reference sequence). The CDR3 loop is CASSLGGAGNTIYF. CDR3 DNA sequence: TGTGCCAGCAGCTTAGGGGGAGCTGGAAACACCATATATTTT.

The sample holds one count of this clone. Other nucleotide sequences in the sample specify the same CDR3. This chain links TRBV9 with TRBJ2-7; 13 bases line up with TRBD2. J was trimmed by 2 bases and V by 2 bases; bases with no gene match: 1. The CDR3 runs to 15 residues. Germline V CDR1 and CDR2: SGDLS, YYNGEE. CDR3 bases: TGTGCCAGCAGCGTCGGACTAGCGGGGGCCTACGAGCAGTACTTC. It specifies CASSVGLAGAYEQYF.

V is TRBV29-1 and J is TRBJ2-7, with D possibly being TRBD1 (6 bases). Trimming cost V 6 bases and J 1 base, with 16 bases left between them. Germline CDR1 is SQVTM and CDR2 is ANQGSEA. The length of the CDR3 is 14 residues. The CDR3 is CSVRGLLSSYEQYF. CDR3 DNA sequence: TGCAGCGTCAGGGGATTGCTCAGTTCCTACGAGCAGTACTTC.

The rearrangement joins TRBV2 to TRBJ1-2, with D perhaps TRBD1 (6 bases). This CDR3 contains 15 residues. The V gene's germline CDR1 is SNHLY and CDR2 FYNNEI. The V gene lost 5 bases and the J gene lost 8 bases, with 21 bases spanning the gap. The CDR3 region has the DNA TGTGCCAGCAGTCAATACAGGGCCTCCAGGGGCGGCTACACCTTC. Translation gives CASSQYRASRGGYTF.

The chain uses TRBV7-6 and TRBJ2-3; TRBD1 aligns across 9 bases. Per germline, CDR1 SGHVS and CDR2 FNYEAQ. J gave up 1 base and V 9 bases, and 11 bases lay outside the gene matches. The CDR3 totals 16 residues. The CDR3 loop reads CASRDRDGAGTDTQYF. The CDR3 nucleotides read TGTGCCAGTAGGGACAGGGACGGAGCGGGCACAGATACGCAGTATTTT. Together with reference TRBV7-6 and TRBJ2-3, the CDR3 gives the full variable domain: GAGVSQSPRYKVTKRGQDVALRCDPISGHVSLYWYRQALGQGPEFLTYFNYEAQQDKSGLPNDRFSAERPEGSISTLTIQRTEQRDSAMYRCASRDRDGAGTDTQYFGPGTRLTVL.

The V and J genes are TRBV11-2 and TRBJ1-1; D remains ambiguous. The CDR3 is 17 amino acids. Germline assignment: CDR1 SGHAT and CDR2 FQNNGV. Between the trimmed V and J ends, which lost 1 base and 0 bases, there was a span of 15 bases. The CDR3: CASSLGPPSRVNTEAFF. CDR3 in DNA: TGTGCCAGCAGCTTAGGGCCCCCCTCGAGGGTGAACACTGAAGCTTTCTTT.

V and J are TRBV28 and TRBJ2-1; 10 nucleotides line up with TRBD2. Germline CDR1 and CDR2: MDHEN and SYDVKM. The CDR3 is made up of 17 amino acids. The ends lost 5 bases at V and 5 bases at J; junction bases unmatched: 12. CDR3 loop: CASSPHASGRENNEQFF. The CDR3 DNA follows: TGTGCCAGCAGTCCTCACGCCAGCGGGAGGGAGAACAATGAGCAGTTCTTC. Full variable domain (outside the CDR3, taken from reference TRBV28 and TRBJ2-1): DVKVTQSSRYLVKRTGEKVFLECVQDMDHENMFWYRQDPGLGLRLIYFSYDVKMKEKGDIPEGYSVSREKKERFSLILESASTNQTSMYLCASSPHASGRENNEQFFGPGTRLTVL.

Only one count was recorded for this clone. The chain links TRBV23-1 to TRBJ2-5; no clear D gene. TRBV23-1 is annotated as an ORF whose role is uncertain. This CDR3 comprises 11 residues. The germline V and J ends were trimmed by 3 bases and 5 bases, with 4 bases remaining between them. Written as DNA, the CDR3 is TGCGCCAGCAGTCACCGGGAGACCCAGTACTTC. Translated, it gives CASSHRETQYF.

This clone was found once. The chain has TRBV4-2 and TRBJ2-3, with 8 bases identical to TRBD1. Germline V CDR1 and CDR2: LGHNA, YNFKEQ. This CDR3 has 18 residues. Losses at the gene ends were 0 bases for V and 2 bases for J; bases not matched to a gene: 10. CDR3 sequence reads: CASSQEKRAGGLTDTQYF. CDR3 DNA: TGTGCCAGCAGCCAAGAAAAAAGGGCAGGGGGCCTCACAGATACGCAGTATTTT.

The chain has TRBV27 and TRBJ2-7; D gene unclear. This CDR3 comprises 15 residues. V was cut by 2 bases and J by 2 bases, with 13 bases left in between. The germline CDR1 and CDR2 sequences are MNHEY and SMNVEV (reference sequence). The CDR3 bases are TGTGCCAGCAGTTTAGCCGGGTCGGCCGCCTACGAGCAGTACTTC. The encoded protein is CASSLAGSAAYEQYF.